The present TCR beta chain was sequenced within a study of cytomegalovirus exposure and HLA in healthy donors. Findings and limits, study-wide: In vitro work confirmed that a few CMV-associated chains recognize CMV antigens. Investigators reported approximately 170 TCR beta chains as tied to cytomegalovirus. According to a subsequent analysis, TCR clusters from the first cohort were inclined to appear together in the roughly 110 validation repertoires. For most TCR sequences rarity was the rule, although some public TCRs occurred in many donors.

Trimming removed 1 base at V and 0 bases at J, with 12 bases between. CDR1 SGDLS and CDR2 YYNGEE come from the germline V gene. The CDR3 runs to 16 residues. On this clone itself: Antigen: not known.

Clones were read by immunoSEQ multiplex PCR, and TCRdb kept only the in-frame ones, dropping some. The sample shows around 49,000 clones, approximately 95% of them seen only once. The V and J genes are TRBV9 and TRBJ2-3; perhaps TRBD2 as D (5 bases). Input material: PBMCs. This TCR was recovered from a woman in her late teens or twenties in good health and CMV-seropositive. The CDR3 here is CASSVFGGSSTDTQYF. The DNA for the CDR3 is TGTGCCAGCAGCGTATTTGGCGGGTCTAGCACAGATACGCAGTATTTT.